This T cell receptor beta chain was profiled in a study of radiotherapy plus CTLA-4 blockade in lung cancer. On the study more broadly: Among enrolled patients, roughly 17% responded and about 30% achieved disease control. The study, taken as a whole, reports: Early blood T cell clone changes and increased post-radiation serum interferon-beta were reportedly the strongest response predictors. Peripheral blood showed expansion of tumor-derived TCR clones after radiotherapy and ipilimumab.

With regard to this clone: Its antigen is as yet unknown.

Trimming took off 3 bases at V and 4 bases at J, with 9 bases between the two ends. The CDR3 totals 13 residues. Germline lookup yields CDR1 SNHLY and CDR2 FYNNEI. Libraries were prepared by immunoSEQ multiplex PCR; TCRdb keeps only in-frame clonotypes and omits some of them. The sample consists of 30,000 to 35,000 clones, about 81% of them appearing once. The sequences come from peripheral blood, collected from a patient treated with radiotherapy plus ipilimumab. The receptor comes from a human donor with non-small cell lung cancer that progressed on radiotherapy plus ipilimumab. This chain connects TRBV2 to TRBJ1-2, with D unresolved. The CDR3 is CASSERLLYGYTF. The CDR3 nucleotides read TGTGCCAGCAGTGAGCGCCTGCTCTATGGCTACACCTTC.